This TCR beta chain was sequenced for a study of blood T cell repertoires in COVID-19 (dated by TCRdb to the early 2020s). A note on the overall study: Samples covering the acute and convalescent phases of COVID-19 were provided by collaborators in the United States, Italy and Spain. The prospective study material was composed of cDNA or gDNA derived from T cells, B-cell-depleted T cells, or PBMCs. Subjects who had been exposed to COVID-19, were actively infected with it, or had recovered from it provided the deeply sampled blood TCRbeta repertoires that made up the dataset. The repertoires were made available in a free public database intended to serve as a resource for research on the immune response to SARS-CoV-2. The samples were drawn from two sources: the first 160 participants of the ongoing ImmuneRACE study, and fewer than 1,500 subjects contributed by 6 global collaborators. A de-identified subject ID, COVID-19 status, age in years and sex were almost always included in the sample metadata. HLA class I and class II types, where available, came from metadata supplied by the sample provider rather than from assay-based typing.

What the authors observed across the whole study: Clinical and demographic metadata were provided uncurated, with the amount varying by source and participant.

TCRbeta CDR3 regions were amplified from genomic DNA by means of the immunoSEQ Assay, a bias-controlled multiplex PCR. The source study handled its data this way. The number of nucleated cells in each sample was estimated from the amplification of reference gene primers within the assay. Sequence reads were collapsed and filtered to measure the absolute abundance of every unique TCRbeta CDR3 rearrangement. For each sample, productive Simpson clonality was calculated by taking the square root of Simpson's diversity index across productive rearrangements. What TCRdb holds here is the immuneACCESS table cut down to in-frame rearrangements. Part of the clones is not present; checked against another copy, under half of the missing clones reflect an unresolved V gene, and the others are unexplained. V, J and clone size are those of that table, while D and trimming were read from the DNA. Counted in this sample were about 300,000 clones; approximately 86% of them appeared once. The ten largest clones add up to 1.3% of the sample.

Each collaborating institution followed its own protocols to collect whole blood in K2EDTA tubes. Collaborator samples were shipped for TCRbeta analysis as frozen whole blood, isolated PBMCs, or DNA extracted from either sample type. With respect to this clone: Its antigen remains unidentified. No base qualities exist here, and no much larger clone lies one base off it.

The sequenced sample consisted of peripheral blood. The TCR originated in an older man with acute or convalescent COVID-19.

The CDR3 sequence is CASSLGLAGQETQYF. The sequenced DNA is TGTGCCAGCAGTCTGGGACTAGCGGGCCAAGAGACCCAGTACTTC. The sequence links TRBV28 to TRBJ2-5; TRBD2 lines up with 12 middle nucleotides. CDR1 is given as MDHEN and CDR2 as SYDVKM, both from the germline V gene. The cysteine opens and the phenylalanine closes a CDR3 of 15 amino acids. The sequence is cut down to CDR3 DNA, 45 bases in frame from base 1. Germline trimming amounts to 5 bases on V and 1 base on J, with 2 as the count of junction bases outside the gene matches.